The TCR beta chain described here comes from a study of blood T cell repertoires in COVID-19. In the study overall: Spain, Italy and the United States supplied samples that represented acute and convalescent COVID-19. Sample material is recorded as cDNA or gDNA derived from T cells, B-cell-depleted T cells, or PBMCs.

Per germline, CDR1 MNHNY and CDR2 SVGAGI (reference sequence). The CDR3 has 15 amino acids. V was shortened by 2 bases and J by 6 bases, with 17 bases between the two germline ends. Original analysis: Estimates of nucleated cell counts were drawn from the amplification of reference gene primers. TCRdb's copy holds only in-frame clones and misses some; the assay was immunoSEQ multiplex PCR. V and J calls and clone size are as listed in that table; D and trimming were resolved from the DNA. The sample carries 76,000 or so clones, roughly 82% recorded once. The sequence was collected from a man aged 45-65 years with acute or convalescent COVID-19. The sequenced material came from peripheral blood. The chain recombines TRBV6-6 with TRBJ2-7; TRBD2 is a possible D gene (5 bases). CDR3 in DNA: TGTGCCAGCAGTTACGAGCGGCAGCTAGGAAGCGAGCAGTACTTC. Encoded protein: CASSYERQLGSEQYF.